Below, 2 T cell receptor beta chains from the same sample are listed, as sequenced in a study of post-analysis software for immune sequencing data (dated by TCRdb to the mid-2010s). These TCRs' antigens remain unknown. Points the paper makes about the study in general: Four or five TRBV segments, including TRBV5-6, TRBV5-1 and TRBV20-1, were significantly more frequent in patients than controls.

Library creation used PCR. Sequencer: Illumina HiSeq 2500. To reduce PCR and sequencing biases, unique molecular identifiers were incorporated into the TCR beta cDNA libraries. Using fastp at Q25 and MiXCR, TCRdb reprocessed the public reads and kept productive beta chains. For every CDR3 protein sequence, its rows merge into one entry that carries the most common genes and DNA. This sample comprises some 890,000 distinct CDR3 sequences, approximately 53% of them detected only once. Approximately 4.2% of the sample is in the top ten clones. The sample was blood. The receptors were gathered from a girl aged 5 to 17 with multiple sclerosis.

The rearrangement joins TRBV12-3 or TRBV12-4 to TRBJ2-7; a possible D gene is TRBD2 (5 bases). There are 15 residues in the CDR3. Trimming took off 1 base at V and 6 bases at J, with 16 bases between the two ends. DNA for the CDR3: TGTGCCAGCAGTTTAGACGGGGTAATGTTCGGCGAGCAGTACTTC. It codes for CASSLDGVMFGEQYF.

This chain joins TRBV7-9 and TRBJ1-2; D not certain. The CDR3 spans 13 residues. Per the germline V gene, CDR1 is SEHNR and CDR2 is FQNEAQ (reference sequence). V was pared by 4 bases and J by 3 bases, with 9 bases between. The chain's CDR3 is CASSYDTDYGYTF. In DNA, the CDR3 is TGTGCCAGCAGCTATGACACTGACTATGGCTACACCTTC. The full variable domain, its missing parts supplied by reference TRBV7-9 and TRBJ1-2, is DTGVSQNPRHKITKRGQNVTFRCDPISEHNRLYWYRQTLGQGPEFLTYFQNEAQLEKSRLLSDRFSAERPKGSFSTLEIQRTEQGDSAMYLCASSYDTDYGYTFGSGTRLTVV.